One sample yielded the 18 T cell receptor beta chains listed below, sequenced in a study of neoadjuvant anti-PD-1 for oral cavity cancer. Time point meaning: after neoadjuvant nivolumab, at surgical resection. Clones were sequenced by immunoSEQ multiplex PCR, and TCRdb holds only the in-frame ones, with some missing. The data show about 23,000 clones, with 27% seen just once and roughly 15% held by the top ten. This specimen consisted of tumor tissue, obtained after nivolumab (anti-PD-1) treatment. All receptors come from a person between 40 and 85 years old with oral cavity squamous cell carcinoma.

V is TRBV27 and J is TRBJ2-7, with TRBD1 matching over 8 bases. Germline CDR1 and CDR2: MNHEY and SMNVEV (reference sequence). The CDR3 consists of 13 residues. Trimming removed 5 bases from V and 4 bases from J; junction bases left unmatched: 4. CDR3 DNA sequence: TGTGCCAGCAGTGGACAGGGTTTGTACGAGCAGTACTTC. Translation: CASSGQGLYEQYF.

This clone was counted only a few times. The CDR3 coding sequence is TGCGCCAGCAGCTTGAATACGGGGAACTCTGGAAACACCATATATTTT. As protein: CASSLNTGNSGNTIYF. V usage is TRBV5-1 and J usage is TRBJ1-3; D gene unclear. Trimming took off 1 base at V and 0 bases at J, with 11 bases between the two ends. Germline V gives CDR1 SGHRS, CDR2 YFSETQ. This CDR3 spans 16 amino acids.

The V and J genes are TRBV15 and TRBJ2-3, with 9 nucleotides matching TRBD1. This CDR3 region has 18 residues. With V trimmed by 2 bases and J by 5 bases, 14 bases remained unmatched. The germline V gene encodes CDR1 LNHNV and CDR2 YYDKDF (reference sequence). The CDR3 DNA is TGTGCCACCAGCAGACCATACGGCATGGACAGGGGTATAGATACGCAGTATTTT. It specifies CATSRPYGMDRGIDTQYF.

This clone has more than one count but fewer than ten. V usage is TRBV29-1 and J usage is TRBJ2-1; 8 bases agree with TRBD2. The V gene end was trimmed by 6 bases and the J gene end by 7 bases; junction bases not matched to a gene: 14. CDR1 SQVTM and CDR2 ANQGSEA come from the germline V gene. CDR3 length: 15 residues. In DNA, the CDR3 is TGCAGCGTCGACGGCGTACTAGCGGACCTTAATGAGCAGTTCTTC. This encodes CSVDGVLADLNEQFF.

This clone was detected only a few times. The J gene is TRBJ1-5, the V gene TRBV6-5; perhaps TRBD1 as D (5 bases). CDR1 MNHEY and CDR2 SVGAGI come from the germline V gene. The CDR3 has 13 residues. Trimming pared 6 bases from V and 5 bases from J, leaving 11 bases between. The CDR3 is CASSRDRYQPQHF. The CDR3 nucleotides are TGTGCCAGCAGCCGGGACCGATATCAGCCCCAGCATTTT.

This clone showed up just a few times. The V gene is TRBV6-1, the J gene TRBJ1-1, with D possibly being TRBD1 (5 bases). V lost 8 bases to trimming and J lost 5 bases, with 15 bases between them. Germline V CDR1 and CDR2: MNHNS, SASEGT. This CDR3 contains 13 residues. The DNA for the CDR3 is TGTGCCAGCGGGCAGGGCCGGGGGACTGAAGCTTTCTTT. Translated, it gives CASGQGRGTEAFF.

This clone was counted a few times. This sequence joins TRBV2 and TRBJ1-2; TRBD1 is a possible D gene (6 bases). Germline V lookup: CDR1 SNHLY, CDR2 FYNNEI. The V gene lost 6 bases and the J gene lost 3 bases, with 11 bases spanning the gap. This CDR3 region has 13 residues. The CDR3 DNA reads TGTGCCAGCAGCGTAGGGGGATACTATGGCTACACCTTC. This gives the protein CASSVGGYYGYTF.

The chain has TRBV5-4 and TRBJ2-3; 14 bases match TRBD2. Trimming at V came to 4 bases and at J to 8 bases, leaving 9 bases not matched to a gene. The CDR3 has 16 residues. Per germline, CDR1 SGHNT and CDR2 YYREEE (reference sequence). The CDR3 DNA sequence: TGTGCCAGCAGCCCCAGACTAGCGGGGGGGTGGGGTACGCAGTATTTT. This codes for CASSPRLAGGWGTQYF.

The chain recombines TRBV19 with TRBJ1-5, with TRBD1 matching 8 bases. Per germline, CDR1 LNHDA and CDR2 SQIVND (reference sequence). V shed 9 bases and J 2 bases; nucleotides not matched to a gene: 3. This CDR3 contains 13 residues. The CDR3 nucleotides are TGTGCCAGCGACAGGGGTGGCAATCAGCCCCAGCATTTT. Residues: CASDRGGNQPQHF.

This clone appeared once. This chain's CDR3 is CSVVQGTYEQYF. In nucleotides, the CDR3 is TGCAGCGTTGTCCAGGGGACCTACGAGCAGTACTTC. The chain is built from TRBV29-1 and TRBJ2-7; D may be TRBD1 (6 bases). CDR1 and CDR2 (germline): SQVTM, ANQGSEA. The CDR3 runs 12 residues. With 4 bases removed from V and 2 bases from J, the gap between germline ends came to 9 bases.

V gene TRBV6-1 combines with J gene TRBJ2-7; 8 nucleotides agree with TRBD1. This CDR3 region has 15 residues. The V gene's germline CDR1 is MNHNS and CDR2 SASEGT. The V segment lost 5 bases and the J segment 2 bases; nucleotides outside the gene matches: 8. The CDR3 DNA follows: TGTGCCAGCAGTAATGGGCGGACAGGGACCTACGAGCAGTACTTC. This sequence encodes CASSNGRTGTYEQYF.

This chain joins TRBV25-1 and TRBJ2-3, with TRBD1 as a possible D gene (5 bases). The CDR3 totals 15 residues. Germline CDR1 reads MGHDK; CDR2 reads SYGVNS. With 4 bases removed from V and 1 base from J, the gap between germline ends came to 12 bases. CDR3 protein: CASSVPQVGTDTQYF. The CDR3 region has the DNA TGTGCCAGCAGTGTCCCACAGGTCGGCACAGATACGCAGTATTTT.

The V gene is TRBV15, the J gene TRBJ2-3; a weak D match, TRBD2 (5 bases). V lost 5 bases to trimming and J lost 0 bases, with 15 bases between them. Germline V gives CDR1 LNHNV, CDR2 YYDKDF (reference sequence). CDR3 length: 16 amino acids. DNA of the CDR3: TGTGCCACCAGCCGCTTTAGGAGCGGTAGCACAGATACGCAGTATTTT. Its translation is CATSRFRSGSTDTQYF.

This clone was detected a few times. In DNA form, the CDR3 reads TGTGCCAGCTCAAAAGTACGTGGACAGCGACCATACGTAGCTTTCTTT. This gives the protein CASSKVRGQRPYVAFF. The chain joins TRBV18 to TRBJ1-1, with D tentatively TRBD1 (6 bases). This CDR3 has 16 amino acids. The germline V gene encodes CDR1 KGHSH and CDR2 LQKENI. V was cut by 5 bases and J by 10 bases, with 26 bases left in between.

The rearrangement joins TRBV5-6 to TRBJ1-2, with unresolved D. The germline V gene encodes CDR1 SGHDT and CDR2 YYEEEE. Trimming shortened V by 2 bases and J by 4 bases, and 15 bases separated the two germline ends. The CDR3 loop spans 15 amino acids. Here the CDR3 reads CASSLAQANPYGYTF. The CDR3 DNA reads TGTGCCAGCAGCTTAGCCCAGGCGAACCCCTATGGCTACACCTTC.

This clone was observed a handful of times. The rearrangement uses TRBV4-2 and TRBJ1-2, with TRBD1 as a possible D gene (5 bases). V lost 3 bases and J 8 bases, leaving 16 bases between the germline ends. The CDR3 runs 14 residues. CDR1 and CDR2 (germline): LGHNA, YNFKEQ. This CDR3 reads CASSQDTVLLGYTF. CDR3 sequence (DNA): TGTGCCAGCAGCCAGGACACAGTCTTACTCGGCTACACCTTC.

There are a few counts of this clone. The genes are TRBV11-2 and TRBJ2-7; possibly TRBD1 for D (6 bases). The CDR3 loop spans 13 amino acids. Trimming took off 5 bases at V and 4 bases at J, with 12 bases between the two ends. Germline CDR1 is SGHAT and CDR2 is FQNNGV. Here the CDR3 reads CASSRSQGYEQYF. The CDR3 DNA reads as TGTGCCAGCAGCCGCTCCCAGGGGTACGAGCAGTACTTC. The complete variable domain, with remaining parts taken from reference TRBV11-2 and TRBJ2-7, reads EAGVAQSPRYKIIEKRQSVAFWCNPISGHATLYWYQQILGQGPKLLIQFQNNGVVDDSQLPKDRFSAERLKGVDSTLKIQPAKLEDSAVYLCASSRSQGYEQYFGPGTRLTVT.

There are a few counts of this clone. The chain carries TRBV6-5 and TRBJ1-5, with D possibly matching TRBD1 (5 bases). Germline V gives CDR1 MNHEY, CDR2 SVGAGI. The CDR3 length is 15 residues. The ends were cut back, 6 bases at V and 0 bases at J, with 12 bases in the middle. Written as DNA, the CDR3 is TGTGCCAGCAGACCCAGACAGTATAGCAATCAGCCCCAGCATTTT. Protein: CASRPRQYSNQPQHF.